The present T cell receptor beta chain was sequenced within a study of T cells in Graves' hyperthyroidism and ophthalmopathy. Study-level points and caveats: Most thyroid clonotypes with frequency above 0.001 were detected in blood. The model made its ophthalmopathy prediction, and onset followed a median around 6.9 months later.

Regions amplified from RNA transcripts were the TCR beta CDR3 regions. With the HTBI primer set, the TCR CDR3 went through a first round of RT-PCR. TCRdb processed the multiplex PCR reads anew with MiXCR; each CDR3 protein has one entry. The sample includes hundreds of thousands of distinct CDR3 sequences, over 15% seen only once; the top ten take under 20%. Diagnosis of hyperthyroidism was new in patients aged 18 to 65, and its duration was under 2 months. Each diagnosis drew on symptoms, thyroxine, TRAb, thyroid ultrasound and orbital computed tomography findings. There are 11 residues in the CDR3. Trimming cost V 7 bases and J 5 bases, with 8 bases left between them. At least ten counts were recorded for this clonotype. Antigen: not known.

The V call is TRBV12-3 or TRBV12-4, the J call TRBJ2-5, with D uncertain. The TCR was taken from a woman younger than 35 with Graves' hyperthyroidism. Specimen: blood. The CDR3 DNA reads TGTGCCAGCATGGGTGGGGAGACCCAGTACTTC. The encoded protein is CASMGGETQYF.